The 19 T cell receptor beta chains below all came from one sample that was sequenced in a study of blood T cell repertoires in COVID-19 (dated by TCRdb to 2020 to 2021). Libraries were prepared through the immunoSEQ multiplex PCR assay. Here the immuneACCESS table is served through TCRdb, limited to in-frame sequences with V and J called. Missing clones are a known gap in these copies; in checked studies unresolved V genes cover under half, and the rest lacks a known reason. The sample table lists over 100,000 clones, about nine tenths of them with a count of one. In total, the top ten clones hold 4.5% of the sample. The sequencing sample was made of peripheral blood. These receptors all come from a man aged 35-49 years with acute or convalescent COVID-19.

V gene TRBV12-3 or TRBV12-4 combines with J gene TRBJ1-6; 7 bases align to TRBD1. Trimming cost V 5 bases and J 12 bases; bases outside gene matches: 7. The CDR3 loop spans 13 amino acids. CDR3 residues: CASSRGGGVPLHF. The CDR3 DNA is TGTGCCAGCAGTCGTGGAGGGGGCGTACCCCTCCACTTT.

This clone was found once. V and J are TRBV19 and TRBJ1-5; D gene ambiguous. The CDR3 runs to 14 residues. The V gene lost 5 bases and the J gene lost 0 bases, with 8 bases spanning the gap. Germline-derived CDR1 and CDR2 are LNHDA and SQIVND (reference sequence). CDR3: CASSPVNSNQPQHF. The CDR3 coding sequence is TGTGCCAGTAGTCCAGTAAATAGCAATCAGCCCCAGCATTTT.

This chain uses TRBV4-2 with TRBJ2-7, with 9 nucleotides matching TRBD1. From germline, CDR1 is LGHNA and CDR2 YNFKEQ. There are 17 residues in the CDR3. After removal of 4 bases from V and 3 bases from J, the junction contained 13 bases not matched to a gene. The CDR3 spells CASSLGPPGQGNYEQYF. CDR3 coding DNA: TGTGCCAGCAGCCTTGGACCCCCGGGACAGGGAAACTACGAGCAGTACTTC.

The chain joins TRBV15 to TRBJ2-7, with a weak D call TRBD1 (5 bases). Germline V gene sequence: CDR1 LNHNV, CDR2 YYDKDF (reference sequence). The germline V and J ends were trimmed by 0 bases and 0 bases, with 9 bases remaining between them. This CDR3 has 15 residues. In nucleotides, the CDR3 is TGTGCCACCAGCAGAGAAAGACAGCCCTCCTACGAGCAGTACTTC. This encodes CATSRERQPSYEQYF.

V usage is TRBV4-1 and J usage is TRBJ1-2, with D perhaps TRBD1 (5 bases). From germline, CDR1 is MGHRA and CDR2 YSYEKL. There are 14 residues in the CDR3. The V end was cut by 0 bases, the J end by 7 bases, with 12 bases between. The DNA of the CDR3 is TGCGCCAGCAGCCAAGAAGTCTACAGGCGTGGCTACACCTTC. Translating gives CASSQEVYRRGYTF.

V usage is TRBV9 and J usage is TRBJ2-7; 8 bases fit TRBD2. The CDR3 sequence is 12 residues long. V lost 5 bases, J lost 5 bases, and 3 bases stayed unmatched. Germline values: CDR1 SGDLS, CDR2 YYNGEE. The CDR3 spells CASSGLANEQYF. CDR3 sequence (DNA): TGTGCCAGCAGTGGACTAGCAAACGAGCAGTACTTC.

This rearrangement joins TRBV15 to TRBJ2-1; 9 positions match TRBD1. The germline V gene has CDR1 LNHNV and CDR2 YYDKDF (reference sequence). The CDR3 runs 14 residues. The junction had 1 base not matched to a gene; V was cut back by 3 bases and J by 4 bases. The CDR3 sequence is CATSRDRGYNEQFF. The CDR3 DNA reads as TGTGCCACCAGCAGGGACAGGGGTTACAATGAGCAGTTCTTC.

The chain joins TRBV19 to TRBJ1-5, with a possible D match to TRBD1 (5 bases). CDR3 length: 14 residues. The V end was cut by 5 bases, the J end by 6 bases, with 14 bases between. Germline V lookup: CDR1 LNHDA, CDR2 SQIVND (reference sequence). For the CDR3, the DNA is TGTGCCAGTAGTTTTCAGGGTGATGGTCAGCCCCAGCATTTT. This translates into CASSFQGDGQPQHF. Together with reference TRBV19 and TRBJ1-5, the CDR3 gives the full variable domain: DGGITQSPKYLFRKEGQNVTLSCEQNLNHDAMYWYRQDPGQGLRLIYYSQIVNDFQKGDIAEGYSVSREKKESFPLTVTSAQKNPTAFYLCASSFQGDGQPQHFGDGTRLSIL.

This chain uses TRBV5-4 with TRBJ1-5, with 9 bases fitting TRBD1. The CDR3 covers 13 residues. The germline CDR1 and CDR2 sequences are SGHNT and YYREEE (reference sequence). The ends lost 4 bases at V and 6 bases at J; junction bases unmatched: 2. CDR3 nucleotide sequence: TGTGCCAGCAGCCAGGACAGGGGTCAGCCCCAGCATTTT. Translating gives CASSQDRGQPQHF.

The chain couples TRBV5-4 to TRBJ1-1; 7 bases are a match to TRBD1. Trimming at V came to 0 bases and at J to 5 bases, leaving 13 bases not matched to a gene. CDR1 SGHNT and CDR2 YYREEE come from the germline V gene (reference sequence). The CDR3 is 17 amino acids. Here the CDR3 DNA reads TGTGCCAGCAGCTTGGCTAGGACAGGCTCGGCGGGAACTGAAGCTTTCTTT. Amino acid sequence: CASSLARTGSAGTEAFF.

V gene TRBV19 combines with J gene TRBJ1-5; D remains ambiguous. Trimming removed 4 bases from V and 0 bases from J, with 7 bases in between. The germline V gene has CDR1 LNHDA and CDR2 SQIVND (reference sequence). The CDR3 contains 14 residues. The CDR3 region is CASSRGGSNQPQHF. DNA for the CDR3: TGTGCCAGTAGTAGAGGTGGTAGCAATCAGCCCCAGCATTTT.

The rearrangement joins TRBV2 to TRBJ2-7; no firm D call. Germline values: CDR1 SNHLY, CDR2 FYNNEI. The CDR3 sequence is 11 residues long. V dropped 4 bases and J dropped 6 bases, with 7 bases sitting between them. The CDR3 DNA is TGTGCCAGCAGTGGAGCTCTCGAGCAGTACTTC. Translation: CASSGALEQYF.

This chain links TRBV30 with TRBJ2-5, with D possibly TRBD2 on 6 matching bases. Germline V CDR1 and CDR2: GTSNPN, SVGIG (reference sequence). The CDR3 has 14 amino acids. Between the trimmed V and J ends, which lost 1 base and 2 bases, there was a span of 11 bases. CDR3 in DNA: TGTGCCTGGAGTGGATGGGGACTGCAAGAGACCCAGTACTTC. This sequence encodes CAWSGWGLQETQYF.

V is TRBV30 and J is TRBJ2-3; the match to TRBD1 covers 8 bases. V trimming: 2 bases; J trimming: 5 bases; junction bases outside the gene matches: 6. Germline V gives CDR1 GTSNPN, CDR2 SVGIG (reference sequence). This CDR3 is 14 amino acids long. DNA for the CDR3: TGTGCCTGGAGTTCGACAGGGGACGGAGATACGCAGTATTTT. This codes for CAWSSTGDGDTQYF. Combining the CDR3 with reference TRBV30 and TRBJ2-3 gives the whole variable domain SQTIHQWPATLVQPVGSPLSLECTVEGTSNPNLYWYRQAAGRGLQLLFYSVGIGQISSEVPQNLSASRPQDRQFILSSKKLLLSDSGFYLCAWSSTGDGDTQYFGPGTRLTVL.

This chain joins TRBV19 and TRBJ1-6; D is unresolved. V dropped 4 bases and J dropped 5 bases, with 18 bases sitting between them. Germline V gene sequence: CDR1 LNHDA, CDR2 SQIVND (reference sequence). The CDR3 has 17 amino acids. CDR3 DNA sequence: TGTGCCAGTAGTAACCGAGGGTCGGGAACGGATAATTCACCCCTCCACTTT. It yields the protein CASSNRGSGTDNSPLHF.

V gene TRBV11-3 combines with J gene TRBJ2-7; TRBD1 agrees at 8 bases. Per the germline V gene, CDR1 is SGHNT and CDR2 is YENEEA. With 5 bases clipped from V and 6 bases from J, the junction kept 6 bases outside the gene matches. This CDR3 comprises 13 residues. The CDR3 is CASSQSTGVEQYF. In nucleotides, the CDR3 is TGTGCCAGCAGCCAGTCGACAGGGGTCGAGCAGTACTTC.

The V and J genes are TRBV30 and TRBJ2-2, with D possibly being TRBD2 (5 bases). This CDR3 comprises 13 residues. V shed 3 bases and J shed 9 bases, with 14 bases lying between them. Germline V gives CDR1 GTSNPN, CDR2 SVGIG (reference sequence). The CDR3 sequence: CAWSSSILRELFF. CDR3 sequence (DNA): TGTGCCTGGAGCTCTAGCATTCTCAGGGAGCTGTTTTTT.

The chain has TRBV11-1 and TRBJ2-7; 7 positions agree with TRBD2. The CDR3 spans 14 residues. V lost 3 bases to trimming and J lost 2 bases; unmatched junction nucleotides: 4. The V gene's germline CDR1 is SGHAT and CDR2 FQDESV (reference sequence). The CDR3 here is CASSFGAGAYEQYF. The CDR3 coding sequence is TGTGCCAGCAGCTTTGGCGCGGGGGCCTACGAGCAGTACTTC.

The chain recombines TRBV18 with TRBJ1-4; unclear D gene. The germline gives CDR1 KGHSH, CDR2 LQKENI. The germline V and J ends were trimmed by 6 bases and 3 bases, with 14 bases remaining between them. This CDR3 comprises 15 residues. In nucleotides, the CDR3 is TGTGCCAGCTCCCCCCGCGGGGAACCTAATGAAAAACTGTTTTTT. This encodes CASSPRGEPNEKLFF.